This entry describes one TCR beta chain. The antigen is not known. Primers included in the PCR were 60 Vbeta and 13 Jbeta primers. The data were produced by immunoSEQ multiplex PCR, yet TCRdb's version contains in-frame clones alone and is incomplete. Among 95,000 or so clones listed, around 86% were seen once. This record belongs to a study of cytomegalovirus exposure and HLA in healthy donors. Study results and limitations: A further, later analysis showed that HLA-associated TCR beta chains (compared with equally common others) were more clonally expanded. Later analysis identified a missense DCLRE1C variant that was linked to TCR beta V- and J-gene trimming. Rarity marked most TCR sequences, yet some public TCRs occurred in many donors.

The CDR3 is 14 residues long. Losses at the gene ends were 6 bases for V and 5 bases for J; bases not matched to a gene: 6. The receptor comes from a woman aged 70-85 years in good health and CMV-seropositive. The sample comprised PBMCs. The chain has TRBV23-1 and TRBJ2-2, with 7 bases fitting TRBD1. TRBV23-1 is annotated as an ORF whose role is uncertain. The CDR3 protein is CASSRDRMTGELFF. The CDR3 region has the DNA TGCGCCAGCAGCCGGGACAGAATGACCGGGGAGCTGTTTTTT.